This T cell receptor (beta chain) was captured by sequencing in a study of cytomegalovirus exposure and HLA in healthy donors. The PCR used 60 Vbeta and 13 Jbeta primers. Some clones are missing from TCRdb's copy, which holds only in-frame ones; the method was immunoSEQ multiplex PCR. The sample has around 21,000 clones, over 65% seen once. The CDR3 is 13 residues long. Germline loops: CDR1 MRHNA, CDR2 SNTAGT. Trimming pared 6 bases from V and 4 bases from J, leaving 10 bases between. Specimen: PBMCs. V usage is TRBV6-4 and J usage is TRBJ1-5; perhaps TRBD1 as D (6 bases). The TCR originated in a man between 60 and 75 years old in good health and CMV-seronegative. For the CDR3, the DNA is TGTGCCAGCAGCCAGGGGACGAATCAGCCCCAGCATTTT. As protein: CASSQGTNQPQHF.